These 29 T cell receptor beta chains came from one sample sequenced in a study of spatial heterogeneity in lung cancer. From the 5' RACE reads, TCRdb called clonotypes with MiXCR, one entry per CDR3 protein. The sample contains some 13,000 distinct CDR3 sequences, roughly an eighth of which appear only once. Time point in this sample: sample taken at primary tumor resection. Whole RNA from tumor, nontumor lung or frozen PBMC was sequenced unsorted. Source: PBMCs, taken at surgery. The receptors derive from a female donor with early-stage non-small cell lung cancer.

This clonotype was detected a few times. The chain carries TRBV7-2 and TRBJ2-6; D assignment may be TRBD1 or TRBD2 (5 bases each). Deletions cut 5 bases from V and 0 bases from J, with 14 bases between. The CDR3 sequence is 17 residues long. Germline V lookup: CDR1 SGHTA, CDR2 FQGNSA. CDR3 sequence: CASSPPGRHSGANVLTF. CDR3 DNA sequence: TGTGCCAGCAGCCCACCGGGGCGACACTCTGGGGCCAACGTCCTGACTTTC.

By proportion, this clonotype is medium-sized. CDR3 loop: CASSLLGGGRETQYF. DNA of the CDR3: TGTGCCAGCAGCTTGCTGGGAGGGGGGAGAGAGACCCAGTACTTC. The chain uses TRBV5-6 and TRBJ2-5, with a tentative D call TRBD2 (7 bases). The length of the CDR3 is 15 residues. Trimming cost V 1 base and J 4 bases, with 14 bases left between them. Germline V gene lookup returns CDR1 SGHDT and CDR2 YYEEEE.

For this clonotype: Possible read error: a much larger clone is one base away. The chain couples TRBV5-6 to TRBJ2-7; D ambiguous. CDR1 is SGHDT, CDR2 YYEEEE, per germline. The CDR3 length is 14 residues. The CDR3 loop reads CASSLAIRTYKQYF. In nucleotides, the CDR3 is TGTGCCAGCAGCTTGGCCATCAGGACCTACAAGCAGTACTTC.

By frequency in the sample, this clonotype is medium-sized. As DNA, the CDR3 is TGTGCCAGCAGTTACTCGGGCGGCAATCAGCCCCAGCATTTT. This sequence encodes CASSYSGGNQPQHF. The V and J genes are TRBV6-2 or TRBV6-3 and TRBJ1-5; D ambiguous. Trimming pared 0 bases from V and 2 bases from J, leaving 5 bases between. The CDR3 sequence is 14 residues long. Germline V lookup: CDR1 MNHEY, CDR2 SVGEGT.

This clonotype is medium-sized within its sample. The CDR3 DNA is TGTGCCAGCAGGTCGAATAGACTAGCGGAAGAGACCCAGTACTTC. This sequence encodes CASRSNRLAEETQYF. The J gene is TRBJ2-5, the V gene TRBV7-2; 9 bases agree with TRBD2. CDR1 is SGHTA and CDR2 is FQGNSA in the germline V gene. V was pared by 6 bases and J by 3 bases, with 8 bases of the junction left unmatched. The CDR3 sequence is 15 residues long.

The table lists this clonotype with many counts. V and J are TRBV11-3 and TRBJ1-5, with D tentatively TRBD1 (5 bases). The length of the CDR3 is 15 residues. Trimming stripped 5 bases from V and 7 bases from J, with 18 bases between. Per the germline V gene, CDR1 is SGHNT and CDR2 is YENEEA. The CDR3 DNA reads as TGTGCCAGCAGCCCGTTAAGTAGGGGTGGACAGCCCCAGCATTTT. Translated: CASSPLSRGGQPQHF.

This clonotype qualifies as medium-sized. The chain uses TRBV24-1 and TRBJ2-5, with 8 bases matching TRBD1. This CDR3 region has 12 residues. The ends lost 10 bases at V and 3 bases at J; junction bases unmatched: 3. CDR1 is KGHDR, CDR2 SFDVKD, per germline. This CDR3 reads CATSGQEETQYF. In DNA, the CDR3 is TGTGCCACGTCGGGACAGGAAGAGACCCAGTACTTC.

The table lists this clonotype with many counts. This chain uses TRBV5-4 with TRBJ2-5, with TRBD1 matching 8 bases. CDR1 and CDR2 from the germline V gene are SGHNT and YYREEE (reference sequence). V dropped 1 base and J dropped 4; count of bases not matched to a gene: 9. CDR3 length: 16 amino acids. CDR3 sequence (DNA): TGTGCCAGCAGCTTGTTACAGGGGGACTCTCGAGAGACCCAGTACTTC. This sequence encodes CASSLLQGDSRETQYF.

The chain combines TRBV5-1 with TRBJ2-3; D not certain. Germline loops: CDR1 SGHRS, CDR2 YFSETQ. V was shortened by 5 bases and J by 4 bases, with 8 bases between the two germline ends. This CDR3 spans 12 amino acids. This chain's CDR3 is CASRFLADTQYF. CDR3 sequence (DNA): TGCGCCAGCAGGTTTCTTGCAGATACGCAGTATTTT. The whole variable domain, remainder taken from reference TRBV5-1 and TRBJ2-3, is KAGVTQTPRYLIKTRGQQVTLSCSPISGHRSVSWYQQTPGQGLQFLFEYFSETQRNKGNFPGRFSGRQFSNSRSEMNVSTLELGDSALYLCASRFLADTQYFGPGTRLTVL.

This clonotype is large. The V and J genes are TRBV7-9 and TRBJ2-2; no definite D call. Germline loops: CDR1 SEHNR, CDR2 FQNEAQ (reference sequence). V lost 1 base to trimming and J lost 1 base, with 4 bases between them. The CDR3 has 14 amino acids. The CDR3 DNA follows: TGTGCCAGCAGCTTAGGACGGAACACCGGGGAGCTGTTTTTT. Translated, it gives CASSLGRNTGELFF. Complete variable domain (other parts from reference TRBV7-9 and TRBJ2-2): DTGVSQNPRHKITKRGQNVTFRCDPISEHNRLYWYRQTLGQGPEFLTYFQNEAQLEKSRLLSDRFSAERPKGSFSTLEIQRTEQGDSAMYLCASSLGRNTGELFFGEGSRLTVL.

This clonotype counts as medium-sized. The V call is TRBV29-1, the J call TRBJ1-5; 12 positions match TRBD1. The CDR3 has 13 amino acids. The V and J ends lost 7 bases and 8 bases, in that order; junction bases with no gene match: 6. CDR1 SQVTM and CDR2 ANQGSEA come from the germline V gene. The CDR3 region has the DNA TGCAGCGCCGGGACAGGGGGCGGCAAGCCCCAGCATTTT. It encodes CSAGTGGGKPQHF.

The sample holds many counts of this clonotype. This chain uses TRBV5-1 with TRBJ2-2; 8 bases fit TRBD1. CDR1 is SGHRS and CDR2 is YFSETQ in the germline V gene. V was clipped by 5 bases and J by 4 bases; unmatched bases: 10. This CDR3 region has 16 residues. The CDR3 sequence is CASSQGAGDTTGELFF. The CDR3 DNA reads as TGCGCCAGCAGTCAGGGGGCCGGGGACACCACCGGGGAGCTGTTTTTT.

This clonotype was seen more than once but under ten times. The V gene is TRBV5-1, the J gene TRBJ2-5; a possible D gene is TRBD1 (6 bases). Germline V gene lookup returns CDR1 SGHRS and CDR2 YFSETQ. The CDR3 is 14 residues long. V gave up 3 bases and J gave up 0 bases, with 9 bases separating them. The CDR3 loop reads CASSWTVDQETQYF. The DNA of the CDR3 is TGCGCCAGCAGCTGGACAGTGGACCAAGAGACCCAGTACTTC.

By share of the sample, this clonotype is medium-sized. CDR3 sequence reads: CASSQGIWGRGANVLTF. CDR3 sequence (DNA): TGTGCCAGCAGCCAAGGGATTTGGGGGCGTGGGGCCAACGTCCTGACTTTC. The genes are TRBV14 and TRBJ2-6, with a weak D call TRBD1 (6 bases). Germline V gene data show CDR1 as SGHDN and CDR2 as FVKESK. There are 17 residues in the CDR3. V lost 1 base and J 3 bases, leaving 13 bases between the germline ends.

This clonotype was seen at least ten times. The CDR3 DNA is TGCGCCAGCAGCTTATCTAGCGGGGGTGGAAAAAGCTCCTACAATGAGCAGTTCTTC. Translating gives CASSLSSGGGKSSYNEQFF. The gene calls are TRBV5-1 and TRBJ2-1; 10 bases map to TRBD2. CDR3 length: 19 amino acids. Germline assignment: CDR1 SGHRS and CDR2 YFSETQ. With 2 bases clipped from V and 0 bases from J, the junction kept 11 bases outside the gene matches.

This clonotype qualifies as medium-sized. This sequence joins TRBV19 and TRBJ2-6; the D gene could be TRBD1 or TRBD2 (6 bases each). There are 17 residues in the CDR3. The germline V and J ends were trimmed by 2 bases and 0 bases, with 11 bases remaining between them. In germline, CDR1 is LNHDA, CDR2 SQIVND (reference sequence). CDR3 coding DNA: TGTGCCAGTAGTATAAGGGGGGATAGCTCTGGGGCCAACGTCCTGACTTTC. Protein product: CASSIRGDSSGANVLTF.

The table lists this clonotype with many counts. The V call is TRBV20-1, the J call TRBJ1-1, with D perhaps TRBD1 (5 bases). The CDR3 is 14 amino acids. With 0 bases removed from V and 5 bases from J, the gap between germline ends came to 13 bases. Germline CDR1 and CDR2: DFQATT and SNEGSKA (reference sequence). The CDR3 DNA follows: TGCAGTGCTAGAGATACAGGTACAAGGACTGAAGCTTTCTTT. This encodes CSARDTGTRTEAFF.

This clonotype was seen many times. The V and J genes are TRBV30 and TRBJ1-1; D gene unclear. The CDR3 spans 12 residues. The germline CDR1 and CDR2 sequences are GTSNPN and SVGIG (reference sequence). Trimming took off 3 bases at V and 0 bases at J, with 5 bases between the two ends. CDR3: CAWREMNTEAFF. CDR3 bases: TGTGCCTGGAGAGAGATGAACACTGAAGCTTTCTTT.

Ten or more counts support this clonotype. The chain couples TRBV5-1 to TRBJ2-5; possibly TRBD1 for D (6 bases). From germline, CDR1 is SGHRS and CDR2 YFSETQ. V dropped 1 base and J dropped 4 bases, with 17 bases sitting between them. The length of the CDR3 is 16 residues. CDR3 loop: CASSLLGRGRGETQYF. The CDR3 DNA reads as TGCGCCAGCAGCTTGCTCGGCAGGGGCCGGGGAGAGACCCAGTACTTC.

This clonotype was observed many times. This chain connects TRBV4-3 to TRBJ1-2; TRBD1 matches 7 bases. V lost 4 bases to trimming and J lost 3 bases; unmatched junction nucleotides: 8. This CDR3 spans 15 amino acids. CDR1 and CDR2 (germline): LGHNA, YSLEER. The CDR3 reads CASSPGQGVDYGYTF. CDR3 DNA: TGCGCCAGCAGCCCAGGGCAGGGGGTGGACTATGGCTACACCTTC.

This clonotype is labeled medium-sized. The gene calls are TRBV7-6 and TRBJ2-3; TRBD2 agrees at 12 bases. The CDR3 has 16 amino acids. Germline V gene lookup returns CDR1 SGHVS and CDR2 FNYEAQ. After removal of 7 bases from V and 5 bases from J, the junction contained 10 bases not matched to a gene. CDR3 protein: CASTSSGGASEDTQYF. CDR3 nucleotide sequence: TGTGCCAGCACCTCTAGCGGGGGGGCTTCAGAAGATACGCAGTATTTT.

The gene calls are TRBV6-5 and TRBJ2-5; tentatively, D is TRBD1 (6 bases). The CDR3 has 15 residues. Germline assignment: CDR1 MNHEY and CDR2 SVGAGI. V lost 1 base and J 3 bases, leaving 12 bases between the germline ends. CDR3 loop: CASSYFGNREETQYF. The CDR3 DNA is TGTGCCAGCAGTTACTTTGGGAACAGGGAAGAGACCCAGTACTTC.

This clonotype was recorded many times. The chain is built from TRBV5-1 and TRBJ2-3; 9 bases are a match to TRBD1. CDR3 length: 14 amino acids. Germline V lookup: CDR1 SGHRS, CDR2 YFSETQ. Trimming at V came to 7 bases and at J to 2 bases, leaving 5 bases not matched to a gene. The CDR3 protein is CASSGTGSTDTQYF. The CDR3 bases are TGCGCCAGCTCCGGGACAGGGTCCACAGATACGCAGTATTTT.

This clonotype is large (0.1 to 1%) by share. This chain links TRBV12-3 or TRBV12-4 with TRBJ2-3; the D gene is possibly TRBD2 (5 bases). The CDR3 consists of 15 residues. V was trimmed by 5 bases and J by 2 bases, leaving 14 bases between them. DNA for the CDR3: TGTGCCAGCAGTACCCTAGCAGGAGACACAGATACGCAGTATTTT. Translating gives CASSTLAGDTDTQYF.

The rearrangement links TRBV19 to TRBJ1-1, with D perhaps TRBD1 (5 bases). V lost 7 bases to trimming and J lost 1 base, with 22 bases between them. Germline CDR1 is LNHDA and CDR2 is SQIVND (reference sequence). The CDR3 loop spans 17 amino acids. The CDR3 spells CASTPGTSLWKNTEAFF. The CDR3 DNA reads as TGTGCCAGTACCCCTGGGACTTCCCTGTGGAAGAACACTGAAGCTTTCTTT.

This clonotype showed up many times. The chain's CDR3 is CASSEGGDSPLHF. The CDR3 DNA is TGTGCCAGCAGTGAAGGGGGGGATTCACCCCTCCACTTT. This chain uses TRBV2 with TRBJ1-6, with a tentative D call TRBD1 (5 bases). There are 13 residues in the CDR3. Trimming stripped 1 base from V and 8 bases from J, with 6 bases between. Germline V gene sequence: CDR1 SNHLY, CDR2 FYNNEI.

Within the sample, this clonotype is medium-sized. The chain links TRBV7-9 to TRBJ1-2, with TRBD1 identical over 8 bases. Looked up from germline, CDR1 is SEHNR and CDR2 is FQNEAQ (reference sequence). Unmatched junction bases numbered 4, after V lost 1 base and J lost 0 bases. The CDR3 extends over 16 amino acids. The CDR3 sequence: CASSLDQGAANYGYTF. In nucleotides, the CDR3 is TGTGCCAGCAGCTTAGACCAGGGGGCGGCTAACTATGGCTACACCTTC.

This clonotype qualifies as medium-sized. The CDR3 region is CASSPDRGLSEAFF. The CDR3 nucleotides read TGTGCCAGCAGCCCGGACAGGGGATTATCTGAAGCTTTCTTT. The chain uses TRBV12-3 or TRBV12-4 and TRBJ1-1, with TRBD1 matching 9 bases. The CDR3 runs 14 residues. Losses at the gene ends were 6 bases for V and 6 bases for J; bases not matched to a gene: 8.

Relative to its sample, this clonotype is medium-sized. The chain has TRBV14 and TRBJ1-2; D is uncertain. The germline V gene has CDR1 SGHDN and CDR2 FVKESK. V was trimmed by 4 bases and J by 4 bases, leaving 7 bases between them. CDR3 length equals 12 residues. CDR3 protein: CASSPGSYGYTF. The CDR3 DNA reads as TGTGCCAGCAGCCCCGGCTCCTATGGCTACACCTTC.